These 3 T cell receptor beta chains share one sample of origin, sequenced in a study of shared clonotypes between healthy human individuals. In the naive CD8 group, cells lacked CD45RO and were positively selected for CCR7, so terminally differentiated effector memory CD45RA+ cells were left out. The data were produced by immunoSEQ multiplex PCR, yet TCRdb's version contains in-frame clones alone and is incomplete. The sample shows around 1.9 million clones, roughly 91% of them seen only once. The sequencing sample was made of naive CD8+ T cells from PBMCs. The receptors were gathered from a man between 18 and 35 years old in good health. Some clones in this sample may be carry-over from other donors' samples.

This rearrangement joins TRBV19 to TRBJ2-2, with D possibly TRBD1 on 6 matching bases. Looked up from germline, CDR1 is LNHDA and CDR2 is SQIVND (reference sequence). The CDR3 is 14 residues long. Trimming took off 5 bases at V and 5 bases at J, with 12 bases between the two ends. CDR3 residues: CASSSYQGTGELFF. The CDR3 nucleotides are TGTGCCAGTAGTTCCTACCAGGGGACCGGGGAGCTGTTTTTT.

The chain is built from TRBV29-1 and TRBJ1-1; 7 bases fit TRBD1. This CDR3 is 14 amino acids long. J gave up 0 bases and V 6 bases, and 7 bases lay outside the gene matches. CDR1 and CDR2 (germline): SQVTM, ANQGSEA. The CDR3 region has the DNA TGCAGCGTGGTCGGTGGGACAGTGAACACTGAAGCTTTCTTT. Translating it yields CSVVGGTVNTEAFF.

CDR3: CASSQSLAGESYEQYF. The CDR3 DNA is TGCGCCAGCAGCCAATCTCTAGCGGGAGAGTCCTACGAGCAGTACTTC. V usage is TRBV4-1 and J usage is TRBJ2-7; the match to TRBD2 covers 10 bases. V lost 2 bases, J lost 1 base, and 5 bases stayed unmatched. Germline V lookup: CDR1 MGHRA, CDR2 YSYEKL. The CDR3 is made up of 16 amino acids.